These 31 T cell receptor beta chains were sequenced from one sample in a study of blood T cell repertoires in COVID-19. Here immunoSEQ multiplex PCR was the method, and the copy in TCRdb shows in-frame clones only, minus some. Of 130,000 to 150,000 clones in the sample, 80% to 85% are singletons; the top ten hold less than 6%. The sequencing sample was made of PBMCs or T cells enriched from blood (not recorded which). These receptors were taken from a woman aged 50 to 65 who had been exposed to COVID-19.

With respect to this clone: At one end the junction does not follow the germline gene, possibly because of a read error. The V gene is TRBV4-2, the J gene TRBJ1-4, with D maybe TRBD1 (5 bases). Germline values: CDR1 LGHNA, CDR2 YNFKEQ. This CDR3 has 18 amino acids. CDR3: CASSQGWGLLPVNEKLFF. CDR3 DNA sequence: TGTGCCAGCAGTCAAGGATGGGGCCTCCTCCCCGTTAATGAAAAACTGTTTTTT.

This sequence joins TRBV29-1 and TRBJ1-2, with 7 positions matching TRBD1. The CDR3 has 16 residues. The J segment lost 4 bases and the V segment lost 3 bases, leaving 14 bases of the junction unmatched. CDR1 is SQVTM, CDR2 ANQGSEA, per germline. The chain's CDR3 is CSVEKRAGGGGYGYTF. Here the CDR3 DNA reads TGCAGCGTTGAGAAGAGGGCTGGAGGGGGCGGCTATGGCTACACCTTC.

V gene TRBV7-9 combines with J gene TRBJ2-7, with D tentatively TRBD1 (7 bases). V was pared by 5 bases and J by 2 bases, with 16 bases between. The germline V gene encodes CDR1 SEHNR and CDR2 FQNEAQ (reference sequence). The CDR3 has 15 amino acids. The CDR3 spells CASSLGGQRPYEQYF. The CDR3 nucleotides read TGTGCCAGCAGCCTCGGGGGACAGCGCCCCTACGAGCAGTACTTC.

The rearrangement links TRBV13 to TRBJ1-3; D gene ambiguous. Germline V lookup: CDR1 PRHDT, CDR2 FYEKMQ (reference sequence). Trimming took off 4 bases at V and 4 bases at J, with 11 bases between the two ends. The CDR3 is 14 amino acids. The CDR3, as DNA: TGTGCCAGCAGCTCTCGGAGGTCCGGAAACACCATATATTTT. The encoded protein is CASSSRRSGNTIYF.

V usage is TRBV14 and J usage is TRBJ2-3; TRBD2 matches at 7 bases. The CDR3 is 16 residues long. CDR1 is SGHDN, CDR2 FVKESK, per germline. V shed 0 bases and J 0 bases; nucleotides not matched to a gene: 3. The CDR3 DNA reads TGTGCCAGCAGCCAAGAAGTTAGCGGGAGCACAGATACGCAGTATTTT. This gives the protein CASSQEVSGSTDTQYF. The full variable domain, completed using reference TRBV14 and TRBJ2-3, is EAGVTQFPSHSVIEKGQTVTLRCDPISGHDNLYWYRRVMGKEIKFLLHFVKESKQDESGMPNNRFLAERTGGTYSTLKVQPAELEDSGVYFCASSQEVSGSTDTQYFGPGTRLTVL.

This chain connects TRBV28 to TRBJ2-7; D uncertain. Germline-derived CDR1 and CDR2 are MDHEN and SYDVKM. The length of the CDR3 is 12 residues. Trimming removed 4 bases at V and 4 bases at J, with 8 bases between. The CDR3 DNA reads as TGTGCCAGCAGTTCAGCGTGGTACGAGCAGTACTTC. Protein product: CASSSAWYEQYF. The full variable domain, with the rest looked up from reference TRBV28 and TRBJ2-7, is DVKVTQSSRYLVKRTGEKVFLECVQDMDHENMFWYRQDPGLGLRLIYFSYDVKMKEKGDIPEGYSVSREKKERFSLILESASTNQTSMYLCASSSAWYEQYFGPGTRLTVT.

The gene calls are TRBV18 and TRBJ2-5; D gene ambiguous. There are 11 residues in the CDR3. The V end was cut by 2 bases, the J end by 5 bases, with 3 bases between. The germline V gene encodes CDR1 KGHSH and CDR2 LQKENI. The CDR3 is CASSPAETQYF. CDR3 sequence (DNA): TGTGCCAGCTCACCAGCGGAGACCCAGTACTTC.

V and J are TRBV9 and TRBJ1-6; TRBD1 agrees at 7 bases. The CDR3 has 14 amino acids. Germline-derived CDR1 and CDR2 are SGDLS and YYNGEE. Trimming cost V 2 bases and J 5 bases; bases outside gene matches: 1. CDR3 in amino acids: CASSVDRNNSPLHF. The CDR3 DNA reads as TGTGCCAGCAGCGTGGACAGGAATAATTCACCCCTCCACTTT. Full variable domain (rest looked up from reference TRBV9 and TRBJ1-6): DSGVTQTPKHLITATGQRVTLRCSPRSGDLSVYWYQQSLDQGLQFLIQYYNGEERAKGNILERFSAQQFPDLHSELNLSSLELGDSALYFCASSVDRNNSPLHFGNGTRLTVT.

The J gene is TRBJ1-2, the V gene TRBV15; unclear D gene. Between the trimmed V and J ends, which lost 0 bases and 3 bases, there was a span of 5 bases. The CDR3 runs to 13 residues. Germline CDR1 and CDR2: LNHNV and YYDKDF (reference sequence). CDR3 residues: CATSRDSYYGYTF. The CDR3 DNA follows: TGTGCCACCAGCAGAGATTCGTACTATGGCTACACCTTC.

The V call is TRBV3-1 (or the pseudogene TRBV3-2), the J call TRBJ2-5; possible D gene TRBD1, 5 bases. The germline V and J ends were trimmed by 0 bases and 7 bases, with 15 bases remaining between them. CDR3 length equals 15 residues. Germline CDR1 is LGHDT and CDR2 is YNNKEL (reference sequence). The CDR3 DNA is TGTGCCAGCAGCCAAGATCCCAGGGCGTGGCGGACCCAGTACTTC. Its translation: CASSQDPRAWRTQYF.

The table lists this clone with many counts. This rearrangement joins TRBV7-9 to TRBJ2-7, with 7 bases lining up with TRBD2. The junction had 8 bases not matched to a gene; V was cut back by 3 bases and J by 6 bases. Per germline, CDR1 SEHNR and CDR2 FQNEAQ (reference sequence). The CDR3 loop spans 14 amino acids. The CDR3 sequence is CASSFPGLVREQYF. In nucleotides, the CDR3 is TGTGCCAGCAGCTTCCCCGGACTAGTCCGCGAGCAGTACTTC.

CDR3 region: CASASGGRQPQHF. CDR3 sequence (DNA): TGTGCTAGCGCTTCGGGAGGACGACAGCCCCAGCATTTT. V and J are TRBV12-5 and TRBJ1-5; D is unclear. Germline CDR1 LGHNT, CDR2 FRNRAP. V was trimmed by 9 bases and J by 7 bases, leaving 16 bases between them. The CDR3 spans 13 residues.

The chain couples TRBV5-6 to TRBJ1-5; 7 nucleotides agree with TRBD1. This CDR3 has 13 residues. CDR1 is SGHDT and CDR2 is YYEEEE in the germline V gene. The J segment lost 9 bases and the V segment lost 4 bases, leaving 7 bases of the junction unmatched. The CDR3 region has the DNA TGTGCCAGCAGCAAGACAGGGACCTGGCCCCAGCATTTT. This codes for CASSKTGTWPQHF.

The J gene is TRBJ1-2, the V gene TRBV6-5; 7 nucleotides align to TRBD1. CDR1 MNHEY and CDR2 SVGAGI come from the germline V gene. CDR3 size: 15 residues. Losses at the gene ends were 0 bases for V and 4 bases for J; bases not matched to a gene: 5. In DNA, the CDR3 is TGTGCCAGCAGTTACTCGACAGGGACCTCCTATGGCTACACCTTC. Its translation: CASSYSTGTSYGYTF.

This chain links TRBV27 with TRBJ1-2, with 9 bases that match TRBD1. The CDR3 has 13 residues. After removal of 4 bases from V and 10 bases from J, the junction contained 7 bases not matched to a gene. The germline CDR1 and CDR2 sequences are MNHEY and SMNVEV (reference sequence). DNA for the CDR3: TGTGCCAGCAGTTGGGGGGACAGGGCCGTCTACACCTTC. This gives the protein CASSWGDRAVYTF.

In this sample, this clone turned up once. The chain employs TRBV6-5 and TRBJ1-5; maybe TRBD1 (6 bases). V shed 6 bases and J shed 4 bases, with 10 bases lying between them. Germline V CDR1 and CDR2: MNHEY, SVGAGI. The CDR3 totals 13 residues. The CDR3 DNA sequence: TGTGCCAGCAGCCATCAGGGGAATCAGCCCCAGCATTTT. It is translated as CASSHQGNQPQHF.

The chain combines TRBV7-9 with TRBJ2-1; 9 bases are a match to TRBD2. Germline V CDR1 and CDR2: SEHNR, FQNEAQ (reference sequence). The J segment lost 6 bases and the V segment lost 1 base, leaving 4 bases of the junction unmatched. CDR3 length: 15 amino acids. The CDR3 reads CASSLGLAASNEQFF. DNA of the CDR3: TGTGCCAGCAGCTTAGGACTAGCGGCTTCCAATGAGCAGTTCTTC.

The rearrangement links TRBV7-3 to TRBJ2-5; tentative D call: TRBD1 (7 bases). Looked up from germline, CDR1 is SGHTA and CDR2 is FQGTGA. V dropped 0 bases and J dropped 5 bases, with 19 bases sitting between them. There are 17 residues in the CDR3. This CDR3 is CASSLTPGGGLWETQYF. CDR3 DNA sequence: TGTGCCAGCAGCTTAACGCCAGGGGGAGGTTTATGGGAGACCCAGTACTTC. The complete variable domain, with remaining parts taken from reference TRBV7-3 and TRBJ2-5, reads GAGVSQTPSNKVTEKGKYVELRCDPISGHTALYWYRQSLGQGPEFLIYFQGTGAADDSGLPNDRFFAVRPEGSVSTLKIQRTERGDSAVYLCASSLTPGGGLWETQYFGPGTRLLVL.

The genes are TRBV10-1 and TRBJ2-7, with 9 bases aligning to TRBD1. In germline, CDR1 is WNHNN, CDR2 SYGVQD (reference sequence). The CDR3 extends over 13 amino acids. With V trimmed by 6 bases and J by 2 bases, 2 bases remained unmatched. Written as DNA, the CDR3 is TGCGCCAGCAGCAGGACAGGGGCCTACGAGCAGTACTTC. Translation: CASSRTGAYEQYF.

The chain couples TRBV19 to TRBJ1-1; 8 bases agree with TRBD1. CDR3 length equals 15 residues. Germline CDR1 reads LNHDA; CDR2 reads SQIVND (reference sequence). The junction had 11 bases not matched to a gene; V was cut back by 7 bases and J by 4 bases. The CDR3 loop is CASKDRVFGSTEAFF. In DNA, the CDR3 is TGTGCCAGTAAGGACAGGGTGTTCGGGAGCACTGAAGCTTTCTTT.

This clone was found a few times. The rearrangement links TRBV5-1 to TRBJ2-5, with TRBD2 identical over 10 bases. Germline loops: CDR1 SGHRS, CDR2 YFSETQ. The ends lost 4 bases at V and 2 bases at J; junction bases unmatched: 5. The length of the CDR3 is 15 residues. The CDR3 DNA reads as TGCGCCAGCAGCCCCGGACTAGCGGAACAAGAGACCCAGTACTTC. Protein: CASSPGLAEQETQYF.

The chain is built from TRBV29-1 and TRBJ1-3; weak D call: TRBD1 (5 bases). The CDR3 extends over 13 amino acids. Germline V gene data show CDR1 as SQVTM and CDR2 as ANQGSEA. Trimming removed 7 bases at V and 2 bases at J, with 12 bases between. CDR3 coding DNA: TGCAGCGCTCGGGGGTGGGCTGGAAACACCATATATTTT. Translated, it gives CSARGWAGNTIYF.

The chain is built from TRBV9 and TRBJ2-1; maybe TRBD2 (5 bases). This CDR3 comprises 17 residues. The germline V gene encodes CDR1 SGDLS and CDR2 YYNGEE. The V and J ends lost 0 bases and 0 bases respectively, with 13 bases between them. This chain's CDR3 is CASSVVGGPSSYNEQFF. The CDR3 bases are TGTGCCAGCAGCGTAGTCGGCGGGCCAAGCTCCTACAATGAGCAGTTCTTC.

This sequence joins TRBV4-3 and TRBJ1-1; tentative D call: TRBD1 (5 bases). The CDR3 sequence is 16 residues long. CDR1 and CDR2 (germline): LGHNA, YSLEER. The V gene lost 5 bases and the J gene lost 5 bases, with 21 bases spanning the gap. Here the CDR3 reads CASSERPPGAGTEAFF. In DNA, the CDR3 is TGCGCCAGCAGCGAAAGACCCCCCGGGGCGGGGACTGAAGCTTTCTTT.

The chain links TRBV11-3 to TRBJ2-1; D may be TRBD2 (5 bases). V was trimmed by 5 bases and J by 6 bases, leaving 14 bases between them. Germline V gives CDR1 SGHNT, CDR2 YENEEA. The CDR3 has 14 residues. CDR3 nucleotide sequence: TGTGCCAGCAGCCCGAGGACTGCTTCCAATGAGCAGTTCTTC. The encoded protein is CASSPRTASNEQFF.

This chain connects TRBV11-3 to TRBJ2-2; 15 bases align to TRBD2. CDR1 and CDR2 (germline): SGHNT, YENEEA. CDR3 length equals 18 residues. J gave up 6 bases and V 4 bases, and 9 bases lay outside the gene matches. The CDR3 DNA is TGTGCCAGCAGCTCGGGACTAGCGGGAGGTTATATCGCCGGGGAGCTGTTTTTT. Its translation is CASSSGLAGGYIAGELFF.

The chain recombines TRBV11-2 with TRBJ2-2; 7 nucleotides match TRBD2. V lost 0 bases and J lost 7; bases outside the gene matches: 14. The germline CDR1 and CDR2 sequences are SGHAT and FQNNGV. The CDR3 length is 18 residues. CDR3 nucleotide sequence: TGTGCCAGCAGCTTAGATCCCGGCAGCGGGAAGATCGGCGGGGAGCTGTTTTTT. Amino acids: CASSLDPGSGKIGGELFF.

The rearrangement links TRBV19 to TRBJ2-7, with 10 bases identical to TRBD1. V trimming: 5 bases; J trimming: 4 bases; junction bases outside the gene matches: 5. The length of the CDR3 is 14 residues. Germline values: CDR1 LNHDA, CDR2 SQIVND (reference sequence). The CDR3 reads CASSSPGQGYEQYF. CDR3 DNA: TGTGCCAGTAGTTCCCCGGGACAGGGGTACGAGCAGTACTTC. Looking up the rest from reference TRBV19 and TRBJ2-7 gives the full variable domain: DGGITQSPKYLFRKEGQNVTLSCEQNLNHDAMYWYRQDPGQGLRLIYYSQIVNDFQKGDIAEGYSVSREKKESFPLTVTSAQKNPTAFYLCASSSPGQGYEQYFGPGTRLTVT.

This chain links TRBV29-1 with TRBJ2-2; 12 bases map to TRBD2. J lost 4 bases, V lost 7 bases, and 1 base had no gene match. Looked up from germline, CDR1 is SQVTM and CDR2 is ANQGSEA. The length of the CDR3 is 13 residues. DNA of the CDR3: TGCAGCGGACTAGCGGGGGCCACCGGGGAGCTGTTTTTT. The encoded protein is CSGLAGATGELFF.

This rearrangement joins TRBV13 to TRBJ2-3; the match to TRBD2 covers 11 bases. V gave up 3 bases and J gave up 5 bases; unmatched junction bases: 10. The CDR3 has 17 residues. Germline lookup yields CDR1 PRHDT and CDR2 FYEKMQ (reference sequence). The DNA for the CDR3 is TGTGCCAGCAGCTTGGGGCGACTAGCGGGACAAGGAGATACGCAGTATTTT. Protein: CASSLGRLAGQGDTQYF.

The rearrangement uses TRBV19 and TRBJ1-1; 7 bases map to TRBD1. CDR3 size: 11 residues. The V gene's germline CDR1 is LNHDA and CDR2 SQIVND (reference sequence). Trimming cost V 7 bases and J 11 bases; bases outside gene matches: 7. CDR3 DNA sequence: TGTGCCAGTACTAGGGGCAGGGGGGCTTTCTTT. Residues: CASTRGRGAFF.